This T cell receptor beta chain was documented in a study of identical twins. Trimming took off 4 bases at V and 3 bases at J, with 19 bases between the two ends. Germline CDR1 SGHVS, CDR2 FQNEAQ. The CDR3 consists of 16 residues. This clonotype has more than one count but fewer than ten. Its specificity is not known. TCRdb reprocessed the 5' RACE reads via MiXCR and lists one record per CDR3 protein. Of fewer than 500,000 distinct CDR3 sequences listed, roughly 24% are singletons. Findings and limits, study-wide: Abundant cord blood beta clonotypes carried fewer insertions; memory repertoires showed none. Models underestimated TCR alpha sharing (out-of-frame) in monozygotic twins.

This same sample was also part of a study on T cells expressing NK-cell markers. Per that study: In a handful of donors, dominant NKG2C+ clonotypes were roughly 1.0-8% of CD8+ T cells.

This sequence originates from a woman between 18 and 29 years old in good health. The chain employs TRBV7-8 and TRBJ2-7; D perhaps matches TRBD1 (5 bases). The sample consisted of CD4+ T cells sorted from blood. CDR3 sequence (DNA): TGTGCCAGCAGCTCCTTTATTCCTGGGGCAGGCTACGAGCAGTACTTC. Translation gives CASSSFIPGAGYEQYF.